This T cell receptor beta chain was captured in a study of blood T cell repertoires in COVID-19. Study-wide background: The origin of the acute and convalescent COVID-19 samples was the United States, Italy and Spain. T cells, B-cell-depleted T cells, or PBMCs supplied cDNA or gDNA.

Original analysis: Cell counts per sample came from amplifying reference gene primers. Method: immunoSEQ multiplex PCR; TCRdb's copy keeps in-frame clones and lacks some. The V and J calls and the clone size are those of that table, but D and trimming were determined from the DNA. The profile shows roughly 110,000 clones, around 82% of them singletons. V lost 7 bases to trimming and J lost 1 base, with 6 bases between them. The CDR3 consists of 13 residues. Germline V gene data show CDR1 as KGHDR and CDR2 as SFDVKD. The sequence was collected from a human donor in a cohort sampled during active COVID-19. The rearrangement links TRBV24-1 to TRBJ2-2; tentatively, D is TRBD2 (5 bases). The sample was peripheral blood. CDR3 nucleotide sequence: TGTGCCACCAGGGACTTGAACACCGGGGAGCTGTTTTTT. It codes for CATRDLNTGELFF.